One sample yielded the 21 T cell receptor beta chains listed below, sequenced in a study of cytomegalovirus exposure and HLA in healthy donors. Use of 60 Vbeta and 13 Jbeta primers characterized the PCR. Repertoires were generated with immunoSEQ multiplex PCR, while TCRdb's copy carries only in-frame clones and drops some. Its listing shows fewer than 60,000 clones. Sequencing input: PBMCs. The receptors stem from a woman in her twenties or thirties in good health and CMV-seropositive.

The chain links TRBV29-1 to TRBJ1-1, with D maybe TRBD1 (6 bases). Deletions cut 7 bases from V and 3 bases from J, with 15 bases between. CDR3 length: 13 residues. CDR1 is SQVTM, CDR2 ANQGSEA, per germline. As DNA, the CDR3 is TGCAGCGGCAGTCCAGGGGAATACACTGAAGCTTTCTTT. It translates to CSGSPGEYTEAFF.

The chain has TRBV4-1 and TRBJ1-5; the match to TRBD1 covers 9 bases. CDR3 length equals 19 residues. V gave up 1 base and J gave up 3 bases; unmatched junction bases: 13. Germline CDR1 and CDR2: MGHRA and YSYEKL. CDR3 DNA: TGCGCCAGCAGCCAAGGCTCTAGCAGGGACAGGGTGTTCAATCAGCCCCAGCATTTT. This gives the protein CASSQGSSRDRVFNQPQHF.

The chain has TRBV10-3 and TRBJ1-6, with 8 bases fitting TRBD1. The CDR3 is 14 residues long. Germline assignment: CDR1 ENHRY and CDR2 SYGVKD. V was pared by 4 bases and J by 7 bases, with 3 bases of the junction left unmatched. CDR3 amino acids: CAISGDRNNSPLHF. The CDR3 DNA reads as TGTGCCATCAGTGGGGACAGGAACAATTCACCCCTCCACTTT.

Note on this clone: Other DNA variants within this sample encode the same CDR3. V usage is TRBV29-1 and J usage is TRBJ1-2, with TRBD1 matching 9 bases. The trim removed 6 bases at V and 8 bases at J, leaving 4 bases unmatched. Looked up from germline, CDR1 is SQVTM and CDR2 is ANQGSEA. CDR3 length: 11 residues. The CDR3 DNA reads TGCAGCGTGTTCGGGACAGGGGGCTACACCTTC. Translation: CSVFGTGGYTF.

V usage is TRBV27 and J usage is TRBJ2-7; 7 nucleotides match TRBD1. This CDR3 region has 14 residues. Germline CDR1 and CDR2: MNHEY and SMNVEV (reference sequence). The ends lost 3 bases at V and 5 bases at J; junction bases unmatched: 7. CDR3 region: CASSFGTAWDEQYF. The CDR3 DNA sequence: TGTGCCAGCAGTTTCGGGACAGCGTGGGACGAGCAGTACTTC.

The V gene is TRBV5-1, the J gene TRBJ1-6; D call uncertain. This CDR3 is built from 15 residues. V was shortened by 3 bases and J by 5 bases, with 12 bases between the two germline ends. Germline V lookup: CDR1 SGHRS, CDR2 YFSETQ. In nucleotides, the CDR3 is TGCGCCAGCAGCTGGGAGTCGGAGAATAATTCACCCCTCCACTTT. This translates into CASSWESENNSPLHF.

The chain couples TRBV29-1 to TRBJ1-6; TRBD1 agrees at 8 bases. This CDR3 is 14 amino acids long. Germline V gene data show CDR1 as SQVTM and CDR2 as ANQGSEA. The trim removed 5 bases at V and 8 bases at J, leaving 8 bases unmatched. The CDR3 DNA sequence: TGCAGCGTTCTACAGGGGGAGGTTCATTCACCCCTCCACTTT. Translated, it gives CSVLQGEVHSPLHF.

The chain employs TRBV29-1 and TRBJ2-5, with TRBD1 as a possible D gene (6 bases). Trimming stripped 7 bases from V and 4 bases from J, with 13 bases between. The germline V gene encodes CDR1 SQVTM and CDR2 ANQGSEA. The CDR3 spans 12 residues. The CDR3 coding sequence is TGCAGCGCCGGGGCCAGGGGAGAGACCCAGTACTTC. Residues: CSAGARGETQYF.

V and J are TRBV7-6 and TRBJ2-5; 7 nucleotides match TRBD2. The CDR3 loop spans 12 amino acids. CDR1 and CDR2 from the germline V gene are SGHVS and FNYEAQ. J gave up 1 base and V 9 bases, and 2 bases lay outside the gene matches. CDR3 sequence reads: CASGGGQETQYF. CDR3 in DNA: TGTGCCAGTGGCGGGGGCCAAGAGACCCAGTACTTC.

V usage is TRBV6-1 and J usage is TRBJ2-7; tentative D call: TRBD1 (7 bases). V lost 3 bases to trimming and J lost 10 bases, with 25 bases between them. Germline values: CDR1 MNHNS, CDR2 SASEGT. There are 16 residues in the CDR3. CDR3 residues: CASSDWNRDRERAQYF. The DNA of the CDR3 is TGTGCCAGCAGTGATTGGAACCGGGACAGAGAGCGGGCACAGTACTTC.

The chain links TRBV4-2 to TRBJ1-6; 7 bases line up with TRBD1. The CDR3 is 13 amino acids. Trimming took 9 bases from V and 6 from J; bases not matched to a gene: 5. Germline V gene data show CDR1 as LGHNA and CDR2 as YNFKEQ. CDR3 in DNA: TGTGCCAGTACCCGGGACAGTAATTCACCCCTCCACTTT. This encodes CASTRDSNSPLHF.

This chain links TRBV6-5 with TRBJ2-1; the match to TRBD2 covers 8 bases. J lost 1 base, V lost 6 bases, and 5 bases had no gene match. Germline CDR1 reads MNHEY; CDR2 reads SVGAGI. The CDR3 spans 15 residues. The CDR3 DNA follows: TGTGCCAGCAGCAAGGGACTAGTTTCCTACAATGAGCAGTTCTTC. It translates to CASSKGLVSYNEQFF.

The chain employs TRBV5-4 and TRBJ1-4, with TRBD1 identical over 7 bases. This CDR3 has 17 residues. The germline V gene has CDR1 SGHNT and CDR2 YYREEE (reference sequence). V trimming: 0 bases; J trimming: 0 bases; junction bases outside the gene matches: 5. CDR3 loop: CASSLVPGQPTNEKLFF. The CDR3 DNA reads as TGTGCCAGCAGCTTGGTCCCGGGACAGCCAACTAATGAAAAACTGTTTTTT.

The rearrangement joins TRBV10-3 to TRBJ1-5; D perhaps matches TRBD1 (5 bases). Germline V gene data show CDR1 as ENHRY and CDR2 as SYGVKD. V lost 4 bases and J lost 7, with 11 bases in between. The length of the CDR3 is 13 residues. DNA for the CDR3: TGTGCCATCAGTGGGGGGGAGGAACAGCCCCAGCATTTT. This gives the protein CAISGGEEQPQHF.

This rearrangement joins TRBV28 to TRBJ1-2; TRBD1 aligns across 12 bases. Trimming cost V 2 bases and J 8 bases; bases outside gene matches: 6. CDR1 and CDR2 (germline): MDHEN, SYDVKM. This CDR3 has 15 residues. The CDR3 sequence: CASSLIGTGGEGYTF. As DNA, the CDR3 is TGTGCCAGCAGTTTAATCGGGACAGGGGGCGAGGGCTACACCTTC.

The chain has TRBV28 and TRBJ2-7, with TRBD1 matching 9 bases. V shed 9 bases, J shed 7 bases, and the junction held 7 bases outside the gene matches. The CDR3 length is 12 residues. Germline V CDR1 and CDR2: MDHEN, SYDVKM. The CDR3 is CASRDRVFEQYF. The DNA of the CDR3 is TGTGCCAGTCGGGACAGGGTCTTTGAGCAGTACTTC.

This chain joins TRBV29-1 and TRBJ1-2; unclear D gene. The germline V gene has CDR1 SQVTM and CDR2 ANQGSEA. This CDR3 comprises 13 residues. The germline V and J ends were trimmed by 7 bases and 0 bases, with 12 bases remaining between them. The chain's CDR3 is CSAWRATNYGYTF. DNA for the CDR3: TGCAGCGCCTGGCGGGCAACTAACTATGGCTACACCTTC.

The CDR3 DNA reads TGTGCTAGTGCCGAACTAGCGGGAGGTCAGACGCAGTACTTC. This encodes CASAELAGGQTQYF. The rearrangement links TRBV12-5 to TRBJ2-7; 12 bases match TRBD2. The junction had 10 bases not matched to a gene; V was cut back by 7 bases and J by 9 bases. This CDR3 contains 14 residues. CDR1 LGHNT and CDR2 FRNRAP come from the germline V gene.

The gene calls are TRBV7-9 and TRBJ1-2; tentative D call: TRBD1 (6 bases). CDR1 and CDR2 (germline): SEHNR, FQNEAQ (reference sequence). The CDR3 length is 12 residues. Trimming left V 1 base short and J 11 bases short, with 11 bases between. CDR3 in DNA: TGTGCCAGCAGCTTAGAGGGACATAGGTACACCTTC. Translation: CASSLEGHRYTF.

The J gene is TRBJ2-7, the V gene TRBV11-3; 9 bases map to TRBD1. V lost 4 bases, J lost 3 bases, and 7 bases stayed unmatched. CDR1 and CDR2 from the germline V gene are SGHNT and YENEEA. This CDR3 is built from 15 residues. CDR3 protein: CASSSGQGLFYEQYF. CDR3 bases: TGTGCCAGCAGCTCGGGACAGGGACTCTTCTACGAGCAGTACTTC.

The CDR3 DNA is TGTGCCAGCAGCTTTGGTCAGACTGGAAACACCATATATTTT. This encodes CASSFGQTGNTIYF. V and J are TRBV11-2 and TRBJ1-3, with D unresolved. V was cut by 3 bases and J by 2 bases, with 8 bases left in between. Per the germline V gene, CDR1 is SGHAT and CDR2 is FQNNGV. The CDR3 sequence is 14 residues long. Based on the CDR3 plus reference TRBV11-2 and TRBJ1-3, the full variable domain is EAGVAQSPRYKIIEKRQSVAFWCNPISGHATLYWYQQILGQGPKLLIQFQNNGVVDDSQLPKDRFSAERLKGVDSTLKIQPAKLEDSAVYLCASSFGQTGNTIYFGEGSWLTVV.